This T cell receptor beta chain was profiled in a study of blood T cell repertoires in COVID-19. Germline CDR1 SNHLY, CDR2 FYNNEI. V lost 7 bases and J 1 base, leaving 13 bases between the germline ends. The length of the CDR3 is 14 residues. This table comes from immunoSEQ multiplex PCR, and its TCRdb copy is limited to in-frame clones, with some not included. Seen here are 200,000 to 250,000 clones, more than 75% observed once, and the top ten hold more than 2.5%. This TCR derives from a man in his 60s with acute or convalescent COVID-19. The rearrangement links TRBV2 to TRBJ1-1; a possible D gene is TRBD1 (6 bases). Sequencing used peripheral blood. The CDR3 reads CASTPPGQNTEAFF. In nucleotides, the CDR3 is TGTGCCAGCACACCACCGGGACAGAACACTGAAGCTTTCTTT. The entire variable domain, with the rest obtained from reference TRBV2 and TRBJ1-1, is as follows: EPEVTQTPSHQVTQMGQEVILRCVPISNHLYFYWYRQILGQKVEFLVSFYNNEISEKSEIFDDQFSVERPDGSNFTLKIRSTKLEDSAMYFCASTPPGQNTEAFFGQGTRLTVV.